The 18 T cell receptor beta chains below all came from one sample that was sequenced in a study of T cells after yellow fever vaccination. From the 5' RACE reads, TCRdb called clonotypes with MiXCR, one entry per CDR3 protein. The table lists fewer than 400,000 distinct CDR3 sequences, about 6% of them singletons, with 14% to 15% in the top ten. Source: PBMCs, taken 5 days after the yellow fever booster vaccination. All receptors derive from a man aged 30-40 years who received the YFV17D yellow fever vaccine.

This clonotype was seen at least ten times. The V and J genes are TRBV29-1 and TRBJ2-1, with 9 bases matching TRBD2. The CDR3 length is 14 residues. From germline, CDR1 is SQVTM and CDR2 ANQGSEA. V lost 7 bases and J lost 9; bases outside the gene matches: 13. The CDR3 DNA reads as TGCAGCGCCCTTAGCGGGAGAAGAGCGGGTGAGCAGTTCTTC. Translated: CSALSGRRAGEQFF.

The chain couples TRBV5-1 to TRBJ1-4; TRBD1 aligns across 8 bases. Per germline, CDR1 SGHRS and CDR2 YFSETQ. The CDR3 totals 15 residues. Trimming at V came to 4 bases and at J to 1 base, leaving 3 bases not matched to a gene. The CDR3 coding sequence is TGCGCCAGCAGCACTGGGACAGGAACTAATGAAAAACTGTTTTTT. Translated, it gives CASSTGTGTNEKLFF. Filled out from reference TRBV5-1 and TRBJ1-4, the complete variable domain reads KAGVTQTPRYLIKTRGQQVTLSCSPISGHRSVSWYQQTPGQGLQFLFEYFSETQRNKGNFPGRFSGRQFSNSRSEMNVSTLELGDSALYLCASSTGTGTNEKLFFGSGTQLSVL.

This clonotype was recorded at least ten times. The V and J genes are TRBV5-4 and TRBJ1-1; D not certain. The germline gives CDR1 SGHNT, CDR2 YYREEE (reference sequence). The CDR3 length is 14 residues. V was clipped by 5 bases and J by 5 bases, with 16 bases between them. In DNA form, the CDR3 reads TGTGCCAGCAGTCCGGAGTCCCGTGGTACTGAAGCTTTCTTT. This codes for CASSPESRGTEAFF.

This chain links TRBV20-1 with TRBJ2-7; 9 bases map to TRBD1. Germline loops: CDR1 DFQATT, CDR2 SNEGSKA (reference sequence). The ends lost 0 bases at V and 3 bases at J; junction bases unmatched: 3. The CDR3 totals 14 residues. The CDR3 DNA follows: TGCAGTGCTAGAGAGGGACAGGGTTTCTACGAGCAGTACTTC. Protein product: CSAREGQGFYEQYF.

This sequence joins TRBV12-5 and TRBJ2-1; 8 bases are shared with TRBD2. V gave up 2 bases and J gave up 0 bases; unmatched junction bases: 9. Looked up from germline, CDR1 is LGHNT and CDR2 is FRNRAP. The CDR3 has 18 residues. The CDR3 loop reads CASGLLAGARPSYNEQFF. CDR3 in DNA: TGTGCTAGTGGTTTGCTAGCGGGTGCCAGACCCTCCTACAATGAGCAGTTCTTC.

At least ten counts were recorded for this clonotype. J is TRBJ2-1 and V is TRBV5-1; TRBD1 matches at 9 bases. Germline V CDR1 and CDR2: SGHRS, YFSETQ. The CDR3 runs 15 residues. Trimming took 4 bases from V and 4 from J; bases not matched to a gene: 6. CDR3 nucleotides: TGCGCCAGCAGCGGGGGACAGGGCACATACAATGAGCAGTTCTTC. Translating gives CASSGGQGTYNEQFF.

This clonotype appeared many times. This rearrangement joins TRBV28 to TRBJ2-3, with D uncertain. CDR1 and CDR2 from the germline V gene are MDHEN and SYDVKM. V dropped 8 bases and J dropped 4 bases, with 7 bases sitting between them. The CDR3 is made up of 11 amino acids. The CDR3 protein is CASRESDTQYF. The DNA of the CDR3 is TGTGCCAGCCGTGAGTCAGATACGCAGTATTTT.

This clonotype has a count of ten or more. The V call is TRBV14, the J call TRBJ1-1, with D unclear. V was shortened by 2 bases and J by 7 bases, with 17 bases between the two germline ends. CDR1 is SGHDN, CDR2 FVKESK, per germline. The length of the CDR3 is 15 residues. The CDR3 spells CASSQYQKRLYEAFF. The CDR3 DNA reads TGTGCCAGCAGCCAATATCAGAAGCGACTATATGAAGCTTTCTTT.

This clonotype is a singleton in its sample. This sequence may be a read error, since a much larger clone differs from it by one base. This chain links TRBV25-1 with TRBJ2-1; perhaps TRBD1 as D (6 bases). This CDR3 region has 17 residues. CDR1 and CDR2 (germline): MGHDK, SYGVNS. The CDR3 DNA follows: TGTGCCAGCGGTGAATTTGAGGGACAACCTTTGTACAATGAGCAGTTCTTC. Amino acid sequence: CASGEFEGQPLYNEQFF.

This clonotype was detected a few times. CDR3 nucleotides: TGTGCCAGCACCCCACCAGGCGGCTCCTACAATGAGCAGTTCTTC. Residues: CASTPPGGSYNEQFF. This chain links TRBV25-1 with TRBJ2-1; the D is unclear. There are 15 residues in the CDR3. V lost 7 bases, J lost 0 bases, and 13 bases lay in between. Looked up from germline, CDR1 is MGHDK and CDR2 is SYGVNS.

The V gene is TRBV20-1, the J gene TRBJ1-1; no reliable D call. This CDR3 comprises 14 residues. Germline loops: CDR1 DFQATT, CDR2 SNEGSKA (reference sequence). V was shortened by 1 base and J by 1 base, with 10 bases between the two germline ends. CDR3 amino acids: CSARVGSQNTEAFF. DNA of the CDR3: TGCAGTGCTAGAGTGGGGAGCCAGAACACTGAAGCTTTCTTT.

On this clonotype: In this CDR3 the conserved last residue, phenylalanine or tryptophan, is missing, so a read error is likely. V is TRBV13 and J is TRBJ2-2, with D perhaps TRBD1 or TRBD2 (5 bases each). V was trimmed by 5 bases and J by 14 bases, leaving 21 bases between them. CDR1 is PRHDT and CDR2 is FYEKMQ in the germline V gene (reference sequence). This CDR3 has 14 residues. This CDR3 is CASSPGLLTGALFC. The CDR3 bases are TGTGCCAGCAGCCCCGGACTCCTCACCGGGGCACTGTTTTGT.

This clonotype was counted many times. This rearrangement joins TRBV7-2 to TRBJ1-2; D not resolved. Looked up from germline, CDR1 is SGHTA and CDR2 is FQGNSA. Trimming cost V 7 bases and J 7 bases, with 13 bases left between them. The CDR3 has 12 residues. The CDR3, as DNA: TGTGCCAGCACCTCAGGAGGCTCTGGCTACACCTTC. It yields the protein CASTSGGSGYTF.

The chain carries TRBV3-1 and TRBJ2-3; D perhaps matches TRBD2 (5 bases). This CDR3 region has 15 residues. Trimming cost V 2 bases and J 2 bases, with 11 bases left between them. Looked up from germline, CDR1 is LGHDT and CDR2 is YNNKEL (reference sequence). The CDR3 sequence is CASSQTRVNTDTQYF. CDR3 DNA sequence: TGTGCCAGCAGCCAAACTAGGGTTAACACAGATACGCAGTATTTT.

This chain links TRBV4-3 with TRBJ1-1, with D perhaps TRBD1 (5 bases). Trimming pared 0 bases from V and 6 bases from J, leaving 14 bases between. The CDR3 loop spans 15 amino acids. Germline CDR1 LGHNA, CDR2 YSLEER. The CDR3 reads CASSQDRAGKPEAFF. The CDR3 nucleotides read TGCGCCAGCAGCCAAGATAGGGCAGGGAAACCTGAAGCTTTCTTT.

The rearrangement links TRBV5-4 to TRBJ2-5, with D possibly being TRBD2 (6 bases). V lost 3 bases to trimming and J lost 4 bases, with 16 bases between them. Germline-derived CDR1 and CDR2 are SGHNT and YYREEE (reference sequence). The CDR3 covers 15 residues. CDR3 nucleotide sequence: TGTGCCAGCAGCTCCACAGTGGACGGGGGAGAGACCCAGTACTTC. Protein sequence: CASSSTVDGGETQYF.

A few counts support this clonotype. J is TRBJ1-1 and V is TRBV20-1; a weak D match, TRBD1 (5 bases). Germline V lookup: CDR1 DFQATT, CDR2 SNEGSKA (reference sequence). Trimming took off 6 bases at V and 4 bases at J, with 15 bases between the two ends. This CDR3 region has 13 residues. The CDR3 loop reads CSAPSGVVTEAFF. The CDR3 coding sequence is TGCAGTGCCCCGTCGGGGGTAGTCACTGAAGCTTTCTTT.

This clonotype was seen more than once but under ten times. This chain connects TRBV5-4 to TRBJ2-2, with 12 nucleotides matching TRBD2. Germline CDR1 and CDR2: SGHNT and YYREEE (reference sequence). CDR3 size: 16 residues. J lost 3 bases, V lost 4 bases, and 4 bases had no gene match. The CDR3 bases are TGTGCCAGCAGCCCCCCTAGCGGGAGGGACACCGGGGAGCTGTTTTTT. Protein product: CASSPPSGRDTGELFF.